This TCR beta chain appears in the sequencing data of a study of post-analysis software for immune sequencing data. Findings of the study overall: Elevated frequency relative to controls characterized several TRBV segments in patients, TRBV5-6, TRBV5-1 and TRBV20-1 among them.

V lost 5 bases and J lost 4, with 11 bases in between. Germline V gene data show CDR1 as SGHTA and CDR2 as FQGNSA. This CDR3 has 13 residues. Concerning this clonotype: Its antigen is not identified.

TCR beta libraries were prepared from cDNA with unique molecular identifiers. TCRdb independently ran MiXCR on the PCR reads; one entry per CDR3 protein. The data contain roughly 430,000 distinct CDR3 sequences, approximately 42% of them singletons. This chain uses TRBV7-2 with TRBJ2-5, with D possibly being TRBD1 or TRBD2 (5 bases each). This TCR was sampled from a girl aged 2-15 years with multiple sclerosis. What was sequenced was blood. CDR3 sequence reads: CASSPGRRETQYF. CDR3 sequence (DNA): TGTGCCAGCAGCCCGGGACGTCGAGAGACCCAGTACTTC. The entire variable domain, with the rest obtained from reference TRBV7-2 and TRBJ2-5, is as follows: GAGVSQSPSNKVTEKGKDVELRCDPISGHTALYWYRQSLGQGLEFLIYFQGNSAPDKSGLPSDRFSAERTGGSVSTLTIQRTQQEDSAVYLCASSPGRRETQYFGPGTRLLVL.